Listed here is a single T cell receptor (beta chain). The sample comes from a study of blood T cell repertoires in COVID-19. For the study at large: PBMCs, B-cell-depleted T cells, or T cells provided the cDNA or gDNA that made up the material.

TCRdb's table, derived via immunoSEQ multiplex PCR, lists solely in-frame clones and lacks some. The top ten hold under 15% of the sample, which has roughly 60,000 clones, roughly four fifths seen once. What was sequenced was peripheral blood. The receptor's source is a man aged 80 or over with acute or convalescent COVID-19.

CDR3 in amino acids: CASSQLGAGRYTF. Here the CDR3 DNA reads TGTGCCAGCAGCCAACTGGGTGCAGGGCGGTACACCTTC. The V call is TRBV3-1 (or the pseudogene TRBV3-2), the J call TRBJ1-2, with TRBD1 as a possible D gene (5 bases). The length of the CDR3 is 13 residues. Trimming removed 2 bases at V and 11 bases at J, with 15 bases between. The V gene's germline CDR1 is LGHDT and CDR2 YNNKEL (reference sequence).